This TCR beta chain appears in the sequencing data of a study of cytomegalovirus exposure and HLA in healthy donors. Study results and limitations: Sequencing artifact likely explains a cluster of highly shared sequence variants. Later genetic work tied a missense DCLRE1C variant to beta-chain V and J trimming.

The PCR employed 60 Vbeta primers together with 13 Jbeta primers. In the original workflow: Roughly 11 million shared chains were among the about 80 million unique TCR beta chains that a later analysis counted. TCRdb's copy holds only in-frame clones and misses some; the assay was immunoSEQ multiplex PCR. The D gene and trimming were derived from the DNA, and the V and J assignments and clone size from that table. The listing contains tens of thousands of clones. The CDR3 is made up of 12 amino acids. Germline V gives CDR1 SNHLY, CDR2 FYNNEI. The V gene lost 5 bases and the J gene lost 6 bases, with 11 bases spanning the gap. A word on this clone: Its antigen is not known.

The donors were healthy bone marrow donors. The specimen was PBMCs. The source of this sequence is a woman aged 25 to 39 in good health and CMV-seropositive. The V call is TRBV2, the J call TRBJ2-7; weak D call: TRBD1 (5 bases). CDR3 bases: TGTGCCAGCAGTCCCGACAGTGGCGAGCAGTACTTC. Translation: CASSPDSGEQYF.